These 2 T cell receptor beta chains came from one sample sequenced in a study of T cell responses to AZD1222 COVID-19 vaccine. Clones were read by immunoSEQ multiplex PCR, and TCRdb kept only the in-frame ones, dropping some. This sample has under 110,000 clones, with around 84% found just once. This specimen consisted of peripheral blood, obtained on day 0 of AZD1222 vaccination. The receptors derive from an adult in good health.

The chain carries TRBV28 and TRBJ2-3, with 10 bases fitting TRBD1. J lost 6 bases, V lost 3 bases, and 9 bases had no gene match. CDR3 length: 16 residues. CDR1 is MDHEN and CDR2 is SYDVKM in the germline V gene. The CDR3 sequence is CASSLPGQGPGDTQYF. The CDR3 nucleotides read TGTGCCAGCAGTTTGCCGGGACAGGGGCCAGGTGATACGCAGTATTTT.

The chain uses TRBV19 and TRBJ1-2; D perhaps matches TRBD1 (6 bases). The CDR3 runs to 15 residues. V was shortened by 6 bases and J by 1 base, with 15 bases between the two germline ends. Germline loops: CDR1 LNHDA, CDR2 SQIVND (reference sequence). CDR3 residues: CASREQGINNYGYTF. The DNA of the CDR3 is TGTGCCAGTAGGGAACAGGGCATAAATAACTATGGCTACACCTTC. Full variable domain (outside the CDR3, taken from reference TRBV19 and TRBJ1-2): DGGITQSPKYLFRKEGQNVTLSCEQNLNHDAMYWYRQDPGQGLRLIYYSQIVNDFQKGDIAEGYSVSREKKESFPLTVTSAQKNPTAFYLCASREQGINNYGYTFGSGTRLTVV.